This T cell receptor (beta chain) came from a study of blood T cell repertoires in COVID-19. Whole-study context: Samples representing acute and convalescent COVID-19 were sourced from the United States, Italy and Spain. T cells, B-cell-depleted T cells, or PBMCs supplied cDNA or gDNA.

This clone was found once. V was pared by 2 bases and J by 1 base, with 6 bases between. This CDR3 spans 15 amino acids. CDR1 KGHSH and CDR2 LQKENI come from the germline V gene. In the original processing: Reference gene primers were amplified, and this amplification served to estimate nucleated cell counts. TCRdb's table, derived via immunoSEQ multiplex PCR, lists solely in-frame clones and lacks some. V, J and clone size are taken as reported in that table, and D and trimming were inferred from the DNA itself. Among approximately 100,000 clones, approximately 80% were seen once, and the ten largest hold 26%.

The gene calls are TRBV18 and TRBJ1-6; no reliable D call. The sequence derives from a man in his 60s with acute or convalescent COVID-19. The sequencing sample was made of peripheral blood. The CDR3 loop reads CASSPVESYNSPLHF. CDR3 coding DNA: TGTGCCAGCTCACCAGTCGAGTCCTATAATTCACCCCTCCACTTT.